A single sample is the source of the 9 T cell receptor beta chains below, sequenced in a study of T cells in Graves' hyperthyroidism and ophthalmopathy. RNA transcripts were the template for amplifying TCR beta CDR3 regions. In the first-round RT-PCR of the TCR CDR3, the HTBI primer set was used. Using its own MiXCR run on the multiplex PCR reads, TCRdb lists one record per CDR3 protein. The sample holds over 250,000 distinct CDR3 sequences, under 30% seen once. Sequencing was done on a sample of blood. These receptors all come from a man in his forties with Graves' hyperthyroidism that later progressed to Graves' ophthalmopathy.

This clonotype was detected ten times or more. The rearrangement links TRBV7-2 to TRBJ1-5; D is uncertain. The length of the CDR3 is 16 residues. Germline V gene lookup returns CDR1 SGHTA and CDR2 FQGNSA. Trimming left V 0 bases short and J 5 bases short, with 14 bases between. The CDR3 loop is CASSLAPWQVDQPQHF. For the CDR3, the DNA is TGTGCCAGCAGCTTAGCCCCCTGGCAGGTGGATCAGCCCCAGCATTTT.

Many counts were recorded for this clonotype. The chain employs TRBV28 and TRBJ1-6; perhaps TRBD1 as D (5 bases). The ends were cut back, 2 bases at V and 4 bases at J, with 6 bases in the middle. In germline, CDR1 is MDHEN, CDR2 SYDVKM. This CDR3 has 14 amino acids. Written as DNA, the CDR3 is TGTGCCAGCAGTTTAACAGGATATAATTCACCCCTCCACTTT. It is translated as CASSLTGYNSPLHF.

This clonotype was counted ten times or more. The rearrangement links TRBV10-3 to TRBJ2-7; a weak D match, TRBD2 (5 bases). The CDR3 has 14 residues. The germline V gene encodes CDR1 ENHRY and CDR2 SYGVKD. Trimming removed 0 bases at V and 5 bases at J, with 11 bases between. CDR3 bases: TGTGCCATCAGTGAGTCAGGGAGACGCCACGAGCAGTACTTC. It yields the protein CAISESGRRHEQYF.

This clonotype was observed at least ten times. J is TRBJ2-5 and V is TRBV4-1; 7 bases match TRBD2. CDR1 is MGHRA and CDR2 is YSYEKL in the germline V gene. V was clipped by 4 bases and J by 3 bases; unmatched bases: 11. The CDR3 runs to 16 residues. CDR3 DNA: TGCGCCAGCAGCCCGCTCGCGGGAGTCGCCAAAGAGACCCAGTACTTC. The encoded protein is CASSPLAGVAKETQYF.

In this sample, this clonotype turned up many times. The chain uses TRBV6-1 and TRBJ1-2; tentatively, D is TRBD1 (5 bases). This CDR3 has 16 amino acids. V lost 0 bases to trimming and J lost 4 bases, with 15 bases between them. From germline, CDR1 is MNHNS and CDR2 SASEGT. CDR3 region: CASSEAIRVRVYGYTF. CDR3 DNA sequence: TGTGCCAGCAGTGAAGCTATTCGGGTCAGGGTCTATGGCTACACCTTC.

This clonotype was seen at least ten times. J is TRBJ1-5 and V is TRBV6-1; 7 bases agree with TRBD1. V shed 2 bases and J 7 bases; nucleotides not matched to a gene: 8. The CDR3 is 15 amino acids. CDR1 is MNHNS and CDR2 is SASEGT in the germline V gene. The CDR3 nucleotides read TGTGCCAGCAGTGAAACGACAGGGCGGTGGCAGCCCCAGCATTTT. Amino acid sequence: CASSETTGRWQPQHF.

In this sample, this clonotype turned up many times. The rearrangement joins TRBV27 to TRBJ2-7; 7 positions match TRBD2. Trimming removed 5 bases from V and 3 bases from J; junction bases left unmatched: 13. CDR3 length equals 16 residues. Germline assignment: CDR1 MNHEY and CDR2 SMNVEV (reference sequence). Written as DNA, the CDR3 is TGTGCCAGCAGTGACGTTTTAGGCGGGAGACGCTACGAGCAGTACTTC. Translating gives CASSDVLGGRRYEQYF.

The chain is built from TRBV7-3 and TRBJ2-7, with 7 bases that match TRBD2. V trimming: 1 base; J trimming: 1 base; junction bases outside the gene matches: 7. CDR1 SGHTA and CDR2 FQGTGA come from the germline V gene. CDR3 length: 16 residues. The CDR3 DNA follows: TGTGCCAGCAGCTTAAGGGGGGGACGGACTTCCTACGAGCAGTACTTC. Its protein product is CASSLRGGRTSYEQYF.

V is TRBV2 and J is TRBJ2-7, with a weak D call TRBD1 (6 bases). The V gene lost 6 bases and the J gene lost 4 bases, with 13 bases spanning the gap. CDR1 is SNHLY, CDR2 FYNNEI, per germline. The CDR3 is made up of 13 amino acids. The CDR3 nucleotides are TGTGCCAGCAGGCCTAACAGGGAATACGAGCAGTACTTC. Its protein product is CASRPNREYEQYF.